This T cell receptor beta chain was obtained from a study of cytomegalovirus exposure and HLA in healthy donors. Study conclusions and caveats: Among the CMV-associated chains, three were confirmed in vitro as specific for CMV antigens.

It was with 60 Vbeta and 13 Jbeta primers that the PCR ran. Using immunoSEQ multiplex PCR, the repertoire was profiled, and TCRdb retains in-frame clones only, with some absent. The sample includes about 150,000 clones, approximately 84% of them seen just once. In the case of this clone: The antigen is not known. This CDR3 is missing its conserved last phenylalanine or tryptophan, likely due to a read error.

This CDR3 is 14 amino acids long. The V and J ends lost 1 base and 2 bases respectively, with 8 bases between them. Per germline, CDR1 MDHEN and CDR2 SYDVKM. The sample was PBMCs. This receptor was identified in a young woman in good health and CMV-seronegative. V and J are TRBV28 and TRBJ1-2; D gene uncertain. CDR3 sequence: CASSLLLQNYGYTL. DNA of the CDR3: TGTGCCAGCAGTTTATTACTGCAAAACTATGGCTACACCCTC.